This T cell receptor beta chain comes out of a study of T cells after yellow fever vaccination. This clonotype showed up just a few times. The antigen remains unidentified. A process of 5'RACE template switching, which added a universal primer site and UMIs, was used to make TCR cDNA. One entry per CDR3 protein results from TCRdb running MiXCR on the 5' RACE reads. The profile shows 500,000 to 650,000 distinct CDR3 sequences, approximately 13% of them singletons. The study's findings and limits: Weaker, the secondary response had a peak occurring faster, on day 5 versus 15.

Trimming pared 7 bases from V and 3 bases from J, leaving 16 bases between. CDR1 DFQATT and CDR2 SNEGSKA come from the germline V gene (reference sequence). CDR3 length: 14 amino acids. The clonotype was recovered from a young man who received the YFV17D yellow fever vaccine. Material: PBMCs, obtained on the day of the yellow fever booster vaccination. V gene TRBV20-1 combines with J gene TRBJ2-1; D might be TRBD2 (6 bases). CDR3 sequence reads: CSVADPIFYNEQFF. CDR3 DNA: TGCAGTGTAGCGGACCCTATTTTCTACAATGAGCAGTTCTTC.